The sequence of this T cell receptor beta chain was determined in a study of blood T cell repertoires in COVID-19. Study details: Recovered Cohort 3 donors showed two negative PCRs, clearance, or symptom resolution. Sample material is recorded as cDNA or gDNA derived from T cells, B-cell-depleted T cells, or PBMCs.

Produced via immunoSEQ multiplex PCR; TCRdb's table is partial and in-frame only. The table includes some 300,000 clones, approximately 90% detected once. Self-reported history from a screening survey and questionnaire set each donor's cohort. The specimen sequenced was PBMCs or T cells enriched from blood (not recorded which). The sequence came from a woman aged 55-70 years in a cohort exposed to, infected with or recovered from COVID-19 (not recorded which).

The CDR3 is CATSVPGKGEQYF. In nucleotides, the CDR3 is TGTGCCACCAGTGTGCCGGGGAAAGGCGAGCAGTACTTC. The chain couples TRBV24-1 to TRBJ2-7; maybe TRBD2 (5 bases). The CDR3 is 13 amino acids. Deletions cut 5 bases from V and 6 bases from J, with 13 bases between. Germline lookup yields CDR1 KGHDR and CDR2 SFDVKD.